These T cell receptor beta chains were read from a single sample in a study of early stage breast cancer tumors. TCRdb keeps only in-frame clones here, not all; method: immunoSEQ multiplex PCR. The data show about 50,000 clones, roughly 80% seen once. The sequenced sample was blood. Receptors were obtained from a person aged 25 to 40 with breast cancer. CDR3s include the opening cysteine and the closing phenylalanine or tryptophan. A D gene is named only where the DNA matches it firmly. Where a row states a size, it is once, few, many or the class of an expanded clone; other rows omit it.

d_gene	v_gene	abundance	j_gene	CDR3aa	CDR3nt
-	TRBV5-6	-	TRBJ1-1	CASSRETVENTEAFF	TGTGCCAGCAGCCGTGAAACCGTGGAGAACACTGAAGCTTTCTTT
TRBD1	TRBV27	-	TRBJ1-5	CASSLLSDRGNQPQHF	TGTGCCAGCAGTTTATTGAGCGACAGGGGCAATCAGCCCCAGCATTTT
-	TRBV10-3	once	TRBJ1-1	CAIKGQDSLTEAFF	TGTGCCATCAAGGGGCAGGACAGTCTGACTGAAGCTTTCTTT
-	TRBV12-5	-	TRBJ2-2	CASSPRLDTTGELFF	TGTGCTAGTTCTCCACGCTTGGACACTACCGGGGAGCTGTTTTTT
-	TRBV27	-	TRBJ2-1	CASSLLDSYNEQFF	TGTGCCAGCAGTTTATTGGATAGTTACAATGAGCAGTTCTTC
-	TRBV2	-	TRBJ1-1	CASSPQGNTEAFF	TGTGCCAGCAGTCCACAGGGAAACACTGAAGCTTTCTTT
TRBD1	TRBV30	-	TRBJ1-2	CAWSVPRGGYTF	TGTGCCTGGAGTGTGCCCAGGGGGGGATACACCTTC
-	TRBV5-1	-	TRBJ2-5	CASSVQGVRQETQYF	TGCGCCAGCAGCGTACAGGGTGTTAGACAAGAGACCCAGTACTTC
-	TRBV19	-	TRBJ2-3	CASSMDGIGSGLGTQYF	TGTGCCAGTAGTATGGACGGCATCGGGAGTGGTCTGGGTACGCAGTATTTT
TRBD2	TRBV4-3	-	TRBJ2-7	CASSQDPTSVKQYF	TGCGCCAGCAGCCAAGACCCCACTAGCGTCAAGCAGTACTTC
TRBD2	TRBV7-2	-	TRBJ2-1	CASSYAGTRRNEQFF	TGTGCCAGCAGCTACGCCGGGACTAGAAGGAATGAGCAGTTCTTC
TRBD2	TRBV19	few	TRBJ2-7	CASSMTSGYSYEQYF	TGTGCCAGTAGTATGACTAGCGGGTATTCCTACGAGCAGTACTTC
-	TRBV30	-	TRBJ1-6	CARSYSDTSYNSPLHF	TGTGCCCGTTCATATTCGGACACCTCCTATAATTCACCCCTCCACTTT
-	TRBV10-3	-	TRBJ1-1	CAISGNMNTEAFF	TGTGCCATCAGTGGGAATATGAACACTGAAGCTTTCTTT
-	TRBV7-5	few	TRBJ2-1	CARSLVPDLAENYNEQFF	TGTGCCAGAAGCTTAGTCCCGGATCTAGCGGAGAACTACAATGAGCAGTTCTTC
-	TRBV7-2	-	TRBJ1-2	CASSLASQGSAYGYTF	TGTGCCAGCAGCTTAGCGAGTCAAGGCAGCGCCTATGGCTACACCTTC